One sample yielded the 7 T cell receptor beta chains listed below, sequenced in a study of cytomegalovirus exposure and HLA in healthy donors. PCR involved 60 Vbeta and 13 Jbeta primers. Generated by immunoSEQ multiplex PCR, the TCRdb table keeps only in-frame clones and is missing some. The sample lists about 160,000 clones, approximately 78% occurring once. The source material was PBMCs. The receptor source for this set is a girl aged 2 to 9 in good health and CMV-seropositive.

This chain uses TRBV27 with TRBJ2-7; D might be TRBD2 (6 bases). Germline V gene sequence: CDR1 MNHEY, CDR2 SMNVEV (reference sequence). V shed 5 bases and J shed 1 base, with 12 bases lying between them. The CDR3 loop spans 14 amino acids. CDR3 DNA: TGTGCCAGCAGTGCCAGCGGGTCTTCCTACGAGCAGTACTTC. Translated, it gives CASSASGSSYEQYF.

The genes are TRBV6-1 and TRBJ2-1, with 8 positions matching TRBD2. V shed 6 bases, J shed 4 bases, and the junction held 8 bases outside the gene matches. CDR1 and CDR2 (germline): MNHNS, SASEGT. This CDR3 has 15 residues. The CDR3 protein is CASSVTSGTYNEQFF. The DNA of the CDR3 is TGTGCCAGCAGCGTAACTAGCGGAACATACAATGAGCAGTTCTTC.

V is TRBV4-2 and J is TRBJ2-5, with a possible D match to TRBD1 (6 bases). The germline V and J ends were trimmed by 0 bases and 5 bases, with 13 bases remaining between them. This CDR3 is built from 15 residues. Looked up from germline, CDR1 is LGHNA and CDR2 is YNFKEQ. CDR3 in amino acids: CASSQDFRGRETQYF. The CDR3 DNA reads TGTGCCAGCAGCCAAGATTTCAGGGGCCGGGAGACCCAGTACTTC.

V is TRBV28 and J is TRBJ1-5; the D is unclear. Germline values: CDR1 MDHEN, CDR2 SYDVKM. Trimming removed 2 bases from V and 3 bases from J, with 8 bases in between. This CDR3 is built from 14 residues. For the CDR3, the DNA is TGTGCCAGCAGTTTACGGGTAATCAATCAGCCCCAGCATTTT. Its protein is CASSLRVINQPQHF.

This clone was observed a few times. Other DNA sequences in the sample encode the same CDR3. The rearrangement links TRBV2 to TRBJ2-3; D unclear. This CDR3 region has 12 residues. The germline V gene encodes CDR1 SNHLY and CDR2 FYNNEI. V lost 5 bases to trimming and J lost 0 bases, with 3 bases between them. Here the CDR3 DNA reads TGTGCCAGCAGTCCTAGCACAGATACGCAGTATTTT. It translates to CASSPSTDTQYF.

The J gene is TRBJ2-2, the V gene TRBV10-3, with TRBD1 matching over 8 bases. Germline-derived CDR1 and CDR2 are ENHRY and SYGVKD. This CDR3 has 14 residues. V shed 9 bases, J shed 0 bases, and the junction held 3 bases outside the gene matches. The CDR3 spells CAIRQGPNTGELFF. CDR3 bases: TGTGCCATTCGACAGGGGCCGAACACCGGGGAGCTGTTTTTT.

Remarks on this clone: The identical CDR3 is also encoded by other nucleotide sequences in the sample. This chain joins TRBV6-1 and TRBJ2-1; TRBD2 agrees at 8 bases. There are 16 residues in the CDR3. Germline V gene data show CDR1 as MNHNS and CDR2 as SASEGT. V shed 3 bases, J shed 3 bases, and the junction held 7 bases outside the gene matches. The CDR3 reads CASSEYEREIYNEQFF. Here the CDR3 DNA reads TGTGCCAGCAGTGAGTACGAGCGGGAGATCTACAATGAGCAGTTCTTC.